Below, 16 T cell receptor beta chains from the same sample are listed, as sequenced in a study of blood T cell repertoires in COVID-19. Sequencing used immunoSEQ multiplex PCR; TCRdb keeps in-frame clones, though not all of them. The table includes around 250,000 clones, approximately 82% detected once. Sequencing used PBMCs or T cells enriched from blood (not recorded which). The receptors shown here come from a man aged 40-49 years who had recovered from COVID-19.

The chain couples TRBV29-1 to TRBJ1-1, with D unresolved. Germline CDR1 reads SQVTM; CDR2 reads ANQGSEA. The CDR3 runs to 11 residues. The V and J ends lost 4 bases and 4 bases respectively, with 7 bases between them. The chain's CDR3 is CSVGSSTEAFF. The CDR3 DNA is TGCAGCGTTGGCTCTAGCACTGAAGCTTTCTTT.

The chain uses TRBV28 and TRBJ1-6; 8 nucleotides match TRBD1. V was clipped by 6 bases and J by 8 bases; unmatched bases: 9. The CDR3 is 15 amino acids. Germline V gene lookup returns CDR1 MDHEN and CDR2 SYDVKM. The CDR3 DNA follows: TGTGCCAGCAGCCCATTGGACAGGGTGGATTCACCCCTCCACTTT. The encoded protein is CASSPLDRVDSPLHF.

This chain connects TRBV18 to TRBJ1-4; D gene unclear. Germline V gene data show CDR1 as KGHSH and CDR2 as LQKENI. The CDR3 totals 13 residues. Trimming cost V 4 bases and J 8 bases, with 11 bases left between them. Written as DNA, the CDR3 is TGTGCCAGCTCACGGGCCCCTGACGAAAAACTGTTTTTT. Residues: CASSRAPDEKLFF.

This chain links TRBV24-1 with TRBJ2-3, with a possible D match to TRBD2 (6 bases). The V end lost 6 bases, the J end lost 3 bases, and 24 bases lay between the germline ends. CDR1 and CDR2 from the germline V gene are KGHDR and SFDVKD. This CDR3 has 18 amino acids. Here the CDR3 reads CATSSPPGVGLATDTQYF. For the CDR3, the DNA is TGTGCCACCAGTTCTCCTCCGGGGGTAGGGTTGGCGACAGATACGCAGTATTTT.

About this clone itself: The identical CDR3 is also encoded by other nucleotide sequences in the sample. The rearrangement joins TRBV5-1 to TRBJ2-7, with a weak D call TRBD2 (6 bases). CDR3 length: 12 residues. Germline V gene lookup returns CDR1 SGHRS and CDR2 YFSETQ. Trimming stripped 0 bases from V and 7 bases from J, with 8 bases between. The CDR3 spells CASSLGGGEQYF. CDR3 DNA sequence: TGCGCCAGCAGCTTGGGTGGAGGGGAGCAGTACTTC. The whole variable domain, remainder taken from reference TRBV5-1 and TRBJ2-7, is KAGVTQTPRYLIKTRGQQVTLSCSPISGHRSVSWYQQTPGQGLQFLFEYFSETQRNKGNFPGRFSGRQFSNSRSEMNVSTLELGDSALYLCASSLGGGEQYFGPGTRLTVT.

The chain recombines TRBV19 with TRBJ1-5; D is unclear. The germline V and J ends were trimmed by 3 bases and 7 bases, with 7 bases remaining between them. Germline V gives CDR1 LNHDA, CDR2 SQIVND (reference sequence). The length of the CDR3 is 12 residues. CDR3 in amino acids: CASSMGGQPQHF. CDR3 bases: TGTGCCAGTAGTATGGGAGGCCAGCCCCAGCATTTT.

The V call is TRBV25-1, the J call TRBJ1-4, with a possible D match to TRBD1 (6 bases). V shed 1 base and J shed 8 bases, with 11 bases lying between them. The CDR3 runs 14 residues. Germline values: CDR1 MGHDK, CDR2 SYGVNS. The CDR3 protein is CASSELGRGEKLFF. The CDR3 DNA reads as TGTGCCAGCAGTGAATTGGGCAGGGGCGAAAAACTGTTTTTT.

CDR3: CASSAPRGNSLYGYTF. The DNA for the CDR3 is TGTGCCAGCAGCGCACCCCGGGGGAACTCCCTCTATGGCTACACCTTC. This chain uses TRBV5-4 with TRBJ1-2, with D perhaps matching TRBD1 (5 bases). The V gene's germline CDR1 is SGHNT and CDR2 YYREEE (reference sequence). The V end lost 4 bases, the J end lost 4 bases, and 20 bases lay between the germline ends. There are 16 residues in the CDR3.

V and J are TRBV2 and TRBJ1-4, with a weak D call TRBD1 (6 bases). From germline, CDR1 is SNHLY and CDR2 FYNNEI. Trimming removed 2 bases at V and 5 bases at J, with 9 bases between. The CDR3 consists of 14 residues. CDR3 DNA sequence: TGTGCCAGCAGTGAATTAACAGGGAATGAAAAACTGTTTTTT. Amino acids: CASSELTGNEKLFF.

The chain uses TRBV28 and TRBJ2-1; 10 bases map to TRBD1. The CDR3 runs 15 residues. Germline V gives CDR1 MDHEN, CDR2 SYDVKM. V shed 6 bases and J 6 bases; nucleotides not matched to a gene: 8. Here the CDR3 DNA reads TGTGCCAGCAGCCGGGACAGGGGAAGTAGCAATGAGCAGTTCTTC. Translating it yields CASSRDRGSSNEQFF.

This chain connects TRBV11-2 to TRBJ2-4; maybe TRBD2 (6 bases). In germline, CDR1 is SGHAT, CDR2 FQNNGV. The CDR3 extends over 12 amino acids. V lost 4 bases to trimming and J lost 6 bases, with 7 bases between them. This CDR3 is CASSSGGNIQYF. The DNA for the CDR3 is TGTGCCAGCAGCTCCGGGGGAAACATTCAGTACTTC.

The CDR3 DNA reads TGTGCCAGCAGCTTAGTAGGCGGTGGCACTGAAGCTTTCTTT. This codes for CASSLVGGGTEAFF. The chain links TRBV7-2 to TRBJ1-1; D gene uncertain. The CDR3 totals 14 residues. CDR1 and CDR2 from the germline V gene are SGHTA and FQGNSA. V was cut by 1 base and J by 4 bases, with 10 bases left in between.

This clone was recorded a few times. The chain combines TRBV5-8 with TRBJ2-1, with D hard to call. V lost 5 bases to trimming and J lost 3 bases, with 3 bases between them. Germline assignment: CDR1 SGHTS and CDR2 YDEGEE. The CDR3 consists of 11 residues. CDR3 bases: TGTGCCAGCAGATACTACAATGAGCAGTTCTTC. It codes for CASRYYNEQFF.

The chain links TRBV30 to TRBJ2-1; D is undetermined. Looked up from germline, CDR1 is GTSNPN and CDR2 is SVGIG (reference sequence). Trimming left V 5 bases short and J 6 bases short, with 17 bases between. This CDR3 contains 14 residues. CDR3 in DNA: TGTGCCTGGTTCAAACTCCGACTGGGCAATGAGCAGTTCTTC. This sequence encodes CAWFKLRLGNEQFF.

This clone has just one count. The J gene is TRBJ2-3, the V gene TRBV3-1 (or the pseudogene TRBV3-2); D unclear. Trimming removed 1 base from V and 4 bases from J, with 9 bases in between. CDR1 and CDR2 (germline): LGHDT, YNNKEL (reference sequence). This CDR3 comprises 14 residues. The DNA for the CDR3 is TGTGCCAGCAGCCAAGGGTCTGGAGCAGATACGCAGTATTTT. This encodes CASSQGSGADTQYF.

The rearrangement uses TRBV4-1 and TRBJ2-1, with D possibly TRBD2 on 6 matching bases. This CDR3 comprises 15 residues. V lost 0 bases and J 5 bases, leaving 11 bases between the germline ends. Germline CDR1 MGHRA, CDR2 YSYEKL. The CDR3 coding sequence is TGCGCCAGCAGCCAAGATAGGGGACTGAACAATGAGCAGTTCTTC. Protein sequence: CASSQDRGLNNEQFF.